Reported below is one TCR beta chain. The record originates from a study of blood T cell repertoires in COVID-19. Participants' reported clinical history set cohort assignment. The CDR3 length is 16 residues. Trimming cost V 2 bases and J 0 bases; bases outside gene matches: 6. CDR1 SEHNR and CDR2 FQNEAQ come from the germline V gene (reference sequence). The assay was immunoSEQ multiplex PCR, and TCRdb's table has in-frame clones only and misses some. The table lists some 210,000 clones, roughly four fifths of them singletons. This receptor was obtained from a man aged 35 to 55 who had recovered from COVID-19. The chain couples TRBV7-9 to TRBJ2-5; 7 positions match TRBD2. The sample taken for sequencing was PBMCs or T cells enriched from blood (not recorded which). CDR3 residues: CASSLYPAGNQETQYF. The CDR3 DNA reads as TGTGCCAGCAGCTTATATCCAGCGGGGAACCAAGAGACCCAGTACTTC.